These T cell receptor beta chains were read from a single sample in a study of identifying expanded T cells in peripheral blood. Profiled with immunoSEQ multiplex PCR; TCRdb holds only in-frame clones, not every one. The top ten clones hold over 3% of a sample with around 91,000 clones, approximately 88% of them seen once. Sequencing was performed on blood. Receptors originate from a person aged 18 to 70 in good health. Each CDR3 is given without its conserved first and last residue. Size tells how often a clone was seen (once, few, many) or the class of an expanded clone, and some rows leave it out.

>-|TRBV7-2
ASSADLQQRAQH
>-|TRBV5-5
ASGGMTGELF
>-|TRBV2
ASRTVTGGLETQY
>once|TRBV29-1
SAVPIRTRETQY
>-|TRBV7-9
ASSLSWGDRRIARDGYT
>-|TRBV13
ASSLDNSYEQY
>-|TRBV5-1
ASSVDGANTGELF
>-|TRBV6-4
ASSEGGGSTDTQY
>once|TRBV5-4
ASSGGALGTYEQY
>-|TRBV2
ASRGTSGDLLSEQF
>-|TRBV10-3
AISESPLQYEQY
>-|TRBV6-4
ASRAVDGSNSPLH
>-|TRBV4-1
ASSQGGGGGYEQY
>-|TRBV5-1
ATNSGQGTDTQY
>-|TRBV5-1
ASSFGALSTGELF
>few|TRBV2
ASSEARTANTGELF
>-|TRBV9
ASSPEDSGNTIY
>-|TRBV13
ASSGTGYGYT
>-|TRBV6-1
ASSEQGKYGYT
>-|TRBV6-4
ASSEIDGTDTQY
>-|TRBV7-2
ASSLGLSVSEQY
>-|TRBV7-9
ASSLTTGGPNTGELF
>few|TRBV5-4
ASSSGSQGNEKLF
>once|TRBV7-8
ASSFRLGGRGNTIY
>-|TRBV28
ASTLGRTGYSGANVLT
>-|TRBV5-1
ASSRVP
>-|TRBV27
ASSLGLDNEQF
>once|TRBV5-4
ASSPQWRKYQETQY